This T cell receptor beta chain was identified during a study of shared clonotypes between healthy human individuals. Here immunoSEQ multiplex PCR was the method, and the copy in TCRdb shows in-frame clones only, minus some. This sample carries 2 million to 2.5 million clones, approximately 95% of them seen once, and the ten largest clones take 0.39%. As for this clone: The junction and the germline gene differ at one end; a read error may be behind it.

The CDR3 covers 17 residues. Germline V lookup: CDR1 MGHRA, CDR2 YSYEKL. This sequence was found in a man younger than 35 in good health. Some clones in this sample may be carry-over from other donors' samples. The sequenced sample consisted of naive CD4+ T cells from PBMCs. Subset reported: CD45RA+ positively selected. This chain links TRBV4-1 with TRBJ1-5; 7 positions match TRBD1. This CDR3 reads CASSKEGWGRGDQPQHF. The CDR3, as DNA: TGCGCCAGCAGCAAAGAAGGATGGGGCAGGGGGGATCAGCCCCAGCATTTT.